This is a list of T cell receptor beta chains from one sample in a study of blood T cell repertoires in COVID-19. Sequencing was performed with immunoSEQ multiplex PCR; in TCRdb, only in-frame clones are kept and a portion is missing. The table records around 300,000 clones, about 90% of them present only once. The specimen sequenced was PBMCs or T cells enriched from blood (not recorded which). These receptors were taken from a young woman with acute COVID-19. Each CDR3 is given with its conserved first and last residue. The D gene is left open where the match is weak. Rows give clone size only sometimes, using once, few, many, or a class for an expanded clone.

once	TRBV6-5	TRBD2	TRBJ2-7	TGTGCCAGCAGTTACTCGGGACTATTGTACGAGCAGTACTTC	CASSYSGLLYEQYF
.	TRBV28	.	TRBJ1-1	TGTGCCAGCAGTTTGGTCAGGAAGCCGAACACTGAAGCTTTCTTT	CASSLVRKPNTEAFF
.	TRBV5-6	TRBD1	TRBJ2-7	TGTGCCAGCAGCCCAGGACAGGGGGCGCGTTCCTACGAGCAGTACTTC	CASSPGQGARSYEQYF
.	TRBV28	TRBD1	TRBJ1-5	TGTGCCAGCAGTTCCACCGGACAGGGGGATTTTGGTCAGCCCCAGCATTTT	CASSSTGQGDFGQPQHF
.	TRBV11-2	.	TRBJ1-3	TGTGCCAGCAGCTTCCAGGGGCCTGGAAACACCATATATTTT	CASSFQGPGNTIYF
.	TRBV7-6	TRBD2	TRBJ2-1	TGTGCCAGCAGCCTTAGCGGGAGGGCCTTCAATGAGCAGTTCTTC	CASSLSGRAFNEQFF
.	TRBV7-9	TRBD1	TRBJ1-3	TGTGCCAGCAGCATCGGGACAGGGATCGGAAACACCATATATTTT	CASSIGTGIGNTIYF
.	TRBV28	TRBD2	TRBJ2-4	TGTGCCAGCAGTCCGGGGGGGGTAGCCAAAAACATTCAGTACTTC	CASSPGGVAKNIQYF
.	TRBV24-1	TRBD2	TRBJ2-2	TGTGCCACCAGGCCGGGACTAAACACCGGGGAGCTGTTTTTT	CATRPGLNTGELFF
.	TRBV5-1	TRBD1	TRBJ2-7	TGCGCCAGCAGCTTCCGGGACAGCAGCTCCTACGAGCAGTACTTC	CASSFRDSSSYEQYF
.	TRBV19	TRBD2	TRBJ2-2	TGTGCCAGTAGAACTAGCGGGAGGGCCTGGGGTACCGGGGAGCTGTTTTTT	CASRTSGRAWGTGELFF
.	TRBV5-5	.	TRBJ1-2	TGTGCCAGCAGCCCGGACTATGGCTACACCTTC	CASSPDYGYTF
.	TRBV18	TRBD1	TRBJ2-7	TGTGCCAGCTCACTCCAGGGGGTCGCCTACGAGCAGTACTTC	CASSLQGVAYEQYF
.	TRBV28	.	TRBJ2-7	TGTGCCAGCAGTGAGGGGGGGCAATGGGTATACGAGCAGTACTTC	CASSEGGQWVYEQYF
.	TRBV27	TRBD2	TRBJ2-7	TGTGCCAGCAGTCCCCTTTTAGGTAGCGGGAGATACGAGCAGTACTTC	CASSPLLGSGRYEQYF
.	TRBV5-6	TRBD1	TRBJ1-6	TGTGCCAGCAGCTCGCCGGGACAGAGCTCCTATAATTCACCCCTCCACTTT	CASSSPGQSSYNSPLHF
once	TRBV24-1	.	TRBJ1-1	TGTGCCACCCGGGGACAAGGCAACACTGAAGCTTTCTTT	CATRGQGNTEAFF
.	TRBV7-6	.	TRBJ2-7	TGTGCCAGCAGCTTAGGACAGAACGAGCAGTACTTC	CASSLGQNEQYF
.	TRBV12-3/TRBV12-4	.	TRBJ1-2	TGTGCCAGCAGTTTTATTCGAGGCTATGGCTACACCTTC	CASSFIRGYGYTF
few	TRBV27	.	TRBJ2-6	TGTGCCAGCAGTTTACTTGCGAGCTCTGGGGCCAACGTCCTGACTTTC	CASSLLASSGANVLTF
.	TRBV10-2	.	TRBJ2-3	TGCGCCAGCAGTGAGCCGAGGCTAGACCCTGATACGCAGTATTTT	CASSEPRLDPDTQYF
.	TRBV27	TRBD1	TRBJ1-2	TGTGCCAGCAGTTTAGAGGCTACAGGGGCCCCCTACTATGGCTACACCTTC	CASSLEATGAPYYGYTF
.	TRBV5-1	TRBD2	TRBJ2-2	TGCGCCAGCAGCTTGGGGCGGACTAGCGGGAGGGAAGGCACCGGGGAGCTGTTTTTT	CASSLGRTSGREGTGELFF
.	TRBV5-1	.	TRBJ2-2	TGCGCCAGCAGCTTGGGTTTAGCGCCGAACACCGGGGAGCTGTTTTTT	CASSLGLAPNTGELFF
.	TRBV5-5	TRBD2	TRBJ2-7	TGTGCCAGCAGCTCTTCTGCGGGGACTACCCTTGCCTACGAGCAGTACTTC	CASSSSAGTTLAYEQYF
.	TRBV28	TRBD1	TRBJ1-1	TGTGCCAGCAGTCCACCAACGGGACAGAGGAACACTGAAGCTTTCTTT	CASSPPTGQRNTEAFF
.	TRBV28	.	TRBJ1-1	TGTGCCAGCAGAACTGACAGCGAAAGCGCTGAAGCTTTCTTT	CASRTDSESAEAFF
.	TRBV7-3	.	TRBJ2-7	TGTGCCAGCAGCCCAGGACAGCTCTCCTACGAGCAGTACTTC	CASSPGQLSYEQYF
few	TRBV5-1	TRBD1	TRBJ2-6	TGCGCCAGCAGCGACAGGGGCTCTGGGGCCAACGTCCTGACTTTC	CASSDRGSGANVLTF
.	TRBV30	TRBD2	TRBJ2-3	TGTGCCTGGAGTCTAGCGAGAGCGGGAGGTCCAGATACGCAGTATTTT	CAWSLARAGGPDTQYF
.	TRBV13	TRBD1	TRBJ2-6	TGTGCCAGCAGCGGGTGGACAGGGGGCGTGATTCCTGGGGCCAACGTCCTGACTTTC	CASSGWTGGVIPGANVLTF
.	TRBV15	TRBD1	TRBJ2-3	TGTGCCACCGGGGACAGGGACACAGATACGCAGTATTTT	CATGDRDTDTQYF
.	TRBV24-1	TRBD1	TRBJ2-3	TGTGCCACCCGAGGAATGACAGGGGGAGGGGATACGCAGTATTTT	CATRGMTGGGDTQYF
.	TRBV28	TRBD2	TRBJ2-7	TGTGCCAGCAGTTTAGCAGCGGGAGGTCCCCACGAGCAGTACTTC	CASSLAAGGPHEQYF
.	TRBV9	TRBD2	TRBJ2-1	TGTGCCAGCAGCGTAGCACTGGGACTAGGTCTCGGTGAGCAGTTCTTC	CASSVALGLGLGEQFF
.	TRBV3-1/TRBV3-2	.	TRBJ1-6	TGTGCCAGCAGCCAAGGGGAGGGCAGGGGCGCCTATAATTCACCCCTCCACTTT	CASSQGEGRGAYNSPLHF
.	TRBV28	.	TRBJ2-1	TGTGCCAGCAGTTTATCTGGGCATGAGCAGTTCTTC	CASSLSGHEQFF
once	TRBV2	.	TRBJ1-6	TGTGCCAGCAGACCATCCCGACAGGCCGATAATTCACCCCTCCACTTT	CASRPSRQADNSPLHF
.	TRBV27	.	TRBJ2-3	TGTGCCAGCAGTTCTAGGCGGCTGAGCACAGATACGCAGTATTTT	CASSSRRLSTDTQYF
few	TRBV10-2	.	TRBJ1-1	TGCGCCAGCAGTGAACAGGGAAACACTGAAGCTTTCTTT	CASSEQGNTEAFF
.	TRBV7-9	.	TRBJ1-2	TGTGCCAGCAGCTTAGGGGCTGCCAACTATGGCTACACCTTC	CASSLGAANYGYTF
.	TRBV5-8	.	TRBJ1-1	TGTGCCAGCAGCTTGGGGTTTAGAGCGACAGAAGAAGCTTTCTTT	CASSLGFRATEEAFF
few	TRBV7-9	.	TRBJ1-1	TGTGCCAGCAGCTTTCCGACAAACACTGAAGCTTTCTTT	CASSFPTNTEAFF
.	TRBV24-1	TRBD1	TRBJ1-1	TGTGCCACTATGGGGACAGGGGACCCTGAAGCTTTCTTT	CATMGTGDPEAFF
.	TRBV5-6	.	TRBJ2-7	TGTGCCAGCAGCTTGGTGGCAGGGTTCCCCTACGAGCAGTACTTC	CASSLVAGFPYEQYF
.	TRBV19	TRBD1	TRBJ2-5	TGTGCCAGTAGTATCCCCGGACAGGGGGCGAGAGAGACCCAGTACTTC	CASSIPGQGARETQYF
.	TRBV5-8	TRBD2	TRBJ2-7	TGTGCCAGCAGACTTACTAGCGGGGGAAACTACGAGCAGTACTTC	CASRLTSGGNYEQYF
.	TRBV28	TRBD1	TRBJ1-3	TGTGCCAGCAGTTCTCGGGACAGGGGGCCGGGAAACACCATATATTTT	CASSSRDRGPGNTIYF
.	TRBV7-2	TRBD1	TRBJ1-5	TGTGCCAGCAGCCTAATGACAGGGGTCAATCAGCCCCAGCATTTT	CASSLMTGVNQPQHF
.	TRBV28	.	TRBJ1-1	TGTGCCAGCAGTTTACTGTCCCGGGGGGGGAACACTGAAGCTTTCTTT	CASSLLSRGGNTEAFF
.	TRBV5-1	.	TRBJ1-2	TGCGCCAGCAGCTTGGTAGCGGGGACCCCCAACTATGGCTACACCTTC	CASSLVAGTPNYGYTF
.	TRBV27	.	TRBJ1-5	TGTGCCAGCAGTTTATCGCCGGGGACACTTTATAGCAATCAGCCCCAGCATTTT	CASSLSPGTLYSNQPQHF
.	TRBV24-1	.	TRBJ1-2	TGTGCCACCAGTGATCCCGCCAGGGGCGCGGACTATGGCTACACCTTC	CATSDPARGADYGYTF